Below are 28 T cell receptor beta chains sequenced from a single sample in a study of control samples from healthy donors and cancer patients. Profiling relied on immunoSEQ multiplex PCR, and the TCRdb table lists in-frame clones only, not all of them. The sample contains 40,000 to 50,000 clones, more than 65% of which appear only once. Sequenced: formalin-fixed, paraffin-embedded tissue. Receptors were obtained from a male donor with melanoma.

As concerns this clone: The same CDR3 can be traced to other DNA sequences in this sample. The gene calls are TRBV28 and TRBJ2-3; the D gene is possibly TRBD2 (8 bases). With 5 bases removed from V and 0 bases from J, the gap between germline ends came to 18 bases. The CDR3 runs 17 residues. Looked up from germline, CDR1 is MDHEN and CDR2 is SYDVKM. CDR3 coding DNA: TGTGCCAGCAGTCCCCCCTCGGGAGGGGGCAGCACAGATACGCAGTATTTT. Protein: CASSPPSGGGSTDTQYF.

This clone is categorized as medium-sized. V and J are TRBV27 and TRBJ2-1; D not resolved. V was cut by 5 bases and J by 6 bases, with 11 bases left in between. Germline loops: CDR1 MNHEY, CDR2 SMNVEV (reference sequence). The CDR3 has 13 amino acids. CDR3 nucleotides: TGTGCCAGCAGTCTCACTATGAGCAATGAGCAGTTCTTC. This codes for CASSLTMSNEQFF.

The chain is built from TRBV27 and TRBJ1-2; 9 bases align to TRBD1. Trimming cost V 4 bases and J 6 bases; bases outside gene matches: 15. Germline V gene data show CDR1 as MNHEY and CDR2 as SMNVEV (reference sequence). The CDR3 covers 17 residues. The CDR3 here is CASSSLLTGGMKDGYTF. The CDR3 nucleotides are TGTGCCAGCAGTTCTCTCCTGACAGGGGGGATGAAGGATGGCTACACCTTC.

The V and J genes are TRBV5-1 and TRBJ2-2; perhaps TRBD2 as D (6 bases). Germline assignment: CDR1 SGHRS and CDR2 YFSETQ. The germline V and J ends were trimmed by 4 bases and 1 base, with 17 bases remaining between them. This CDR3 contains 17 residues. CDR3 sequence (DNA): TGCGCCAGCAGCGCACAGACGGGACTCAGGAACACCGGGGAGCTGTTTTTT. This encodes CASSAQTGLRNTGELFF.

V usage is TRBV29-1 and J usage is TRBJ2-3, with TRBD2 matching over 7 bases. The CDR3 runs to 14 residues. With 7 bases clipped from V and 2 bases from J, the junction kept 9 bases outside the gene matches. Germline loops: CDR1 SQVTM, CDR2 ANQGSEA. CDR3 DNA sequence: TGCAGCGCTTTCCGGACTAGTCTCACAGATACGCAGTATTTT. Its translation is CSAFRTSLTDTQYF.

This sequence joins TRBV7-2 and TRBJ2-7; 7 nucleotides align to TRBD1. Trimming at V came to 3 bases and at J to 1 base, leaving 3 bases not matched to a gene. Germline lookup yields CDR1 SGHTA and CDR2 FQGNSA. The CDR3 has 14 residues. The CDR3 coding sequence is TGTGCCAGCAGCTTCCAGGGGGAATCCTACGAGCAGTACTTC. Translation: CASSFQGESYEQYF.

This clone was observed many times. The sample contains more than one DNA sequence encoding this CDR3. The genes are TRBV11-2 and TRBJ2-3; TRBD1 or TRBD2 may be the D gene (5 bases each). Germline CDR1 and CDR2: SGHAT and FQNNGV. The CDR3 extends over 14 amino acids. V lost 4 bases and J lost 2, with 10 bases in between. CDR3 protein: CASSSLGPTDTQYF. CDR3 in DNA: TGTGCCAGCAGCTCATTGGGACCCACAGATACGCAGTATTTT. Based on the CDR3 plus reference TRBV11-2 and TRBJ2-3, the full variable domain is EAGVAQSPRYKIIEKRQSVAFWCNPISGHATLYWYQQILGQGPKLLIQFQNNGVVDDSQLPKDRFSAERLKGVDSTLKIQPAKLEDSAVYLCASSSLGPTDTQYFGPGTRLTVL.

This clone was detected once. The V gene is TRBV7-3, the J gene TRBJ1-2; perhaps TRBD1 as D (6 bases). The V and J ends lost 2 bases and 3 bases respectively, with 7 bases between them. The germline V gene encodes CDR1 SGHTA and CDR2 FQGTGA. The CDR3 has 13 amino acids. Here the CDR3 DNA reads TGTGCCAGCAGCTTAGGGGGCGACTATGGCTACACCTTC. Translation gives CASSLGGDYGYTF.

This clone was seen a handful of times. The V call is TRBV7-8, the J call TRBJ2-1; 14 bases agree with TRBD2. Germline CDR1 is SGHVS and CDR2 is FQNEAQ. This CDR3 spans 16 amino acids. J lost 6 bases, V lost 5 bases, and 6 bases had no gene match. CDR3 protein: CASSPWGLAGVNEQFF. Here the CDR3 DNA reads TGTGCCAGCAGCCCCTGGGGACTAGCGGGAGTCAATGAGCAGTTCTTC.

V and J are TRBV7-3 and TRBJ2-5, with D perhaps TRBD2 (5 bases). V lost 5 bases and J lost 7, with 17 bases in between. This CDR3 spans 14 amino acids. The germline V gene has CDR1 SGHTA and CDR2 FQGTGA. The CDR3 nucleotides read TGTGCCAGCAGCCGAAGGGCGGGCGGAGGGACCCAGTACTTC. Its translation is CASSRRAGGGTQYF.

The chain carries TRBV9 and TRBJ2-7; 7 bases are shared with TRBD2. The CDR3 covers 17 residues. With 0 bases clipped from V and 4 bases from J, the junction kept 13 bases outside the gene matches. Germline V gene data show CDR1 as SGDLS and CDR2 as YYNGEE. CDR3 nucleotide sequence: TGTGCCAGCAGCGTAGCTGAGGCGGGAGTCACCTCGTACGAGCAGTACTTC. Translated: CASSVAEAGVTSYEQYF.

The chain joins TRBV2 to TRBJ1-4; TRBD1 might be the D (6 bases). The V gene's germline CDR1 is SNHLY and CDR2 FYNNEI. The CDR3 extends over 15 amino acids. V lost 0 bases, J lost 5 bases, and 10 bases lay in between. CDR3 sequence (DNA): TGTGCCAGCAGTGAAGCAACAGGGTGGAATGAAAAACTGTTTTTT. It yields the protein CASSEATGWNEKLFF.

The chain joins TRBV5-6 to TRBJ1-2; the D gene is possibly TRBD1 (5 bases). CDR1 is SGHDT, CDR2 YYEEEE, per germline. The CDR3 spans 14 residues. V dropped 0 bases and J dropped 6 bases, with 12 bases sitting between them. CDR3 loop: CASSLVTGRDGYTF. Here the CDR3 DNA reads TGTGCCAGCAGCTTGGTGACGGGGCGAGATGGCTACACCTTC.

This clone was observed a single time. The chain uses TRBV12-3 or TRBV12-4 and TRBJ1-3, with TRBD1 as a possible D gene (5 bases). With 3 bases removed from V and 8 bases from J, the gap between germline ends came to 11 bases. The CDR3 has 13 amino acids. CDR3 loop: CASSLGEADTIYF. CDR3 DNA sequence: TGTGCCAGCAGTTTGGGGGAGGCGGACACCATATATTTT.

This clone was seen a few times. The CDR3 sequence is CASSGGTGELFF. The CDR3, as DNA: TGTGCCAGCAGCGGGGGTACCGGGGAGCTGTTTTTT. The chain employs TRBV9 and TRBJ2-2, with D uncertain. V was trimmed by 3 bases and J by 5 bases, leaving 5 bases between them. Germline V lookup: CDR1 SGDLS, CDR2 YYNGEE. The CDR3 consists of 12 residues.

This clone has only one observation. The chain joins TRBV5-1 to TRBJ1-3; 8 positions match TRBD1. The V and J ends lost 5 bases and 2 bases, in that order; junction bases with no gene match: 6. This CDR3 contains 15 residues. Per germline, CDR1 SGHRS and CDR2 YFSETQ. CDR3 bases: TGCGCCAGCAGTAACGGACAGGGTACTGGAAACACCATATATTTT. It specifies CASSNGQGTGNTIYF. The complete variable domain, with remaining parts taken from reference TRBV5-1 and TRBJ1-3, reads KAGVTQTPRYLIKTRGQQVTLSCSPISGHRSVSWYQQTPGQGLQFLFEYFSETQRNKGNFPGRFSGRQFSNSRSEMNVSTLELGDSALYLCASSNGQGTGNTIYFGEGSWLTVV.

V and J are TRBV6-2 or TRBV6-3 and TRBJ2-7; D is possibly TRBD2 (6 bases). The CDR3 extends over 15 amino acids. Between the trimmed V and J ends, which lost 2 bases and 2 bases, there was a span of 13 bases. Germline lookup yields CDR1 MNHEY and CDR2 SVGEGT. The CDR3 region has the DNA TGTGCCAGCAGTTACGGCGGAGGGTTTACCTACGAGCAGTACTTC. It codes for CASSYGGGFTYEQYF.

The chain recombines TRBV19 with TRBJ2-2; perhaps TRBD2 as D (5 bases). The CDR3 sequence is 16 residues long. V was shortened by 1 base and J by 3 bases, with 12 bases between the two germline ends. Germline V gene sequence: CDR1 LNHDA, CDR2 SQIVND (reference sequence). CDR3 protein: CASSIGLTGYTGELFF. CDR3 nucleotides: TGTGCCAGTAGTATAGGACTAACGGGGTACACCGGGGAGCTGTTTTTT.

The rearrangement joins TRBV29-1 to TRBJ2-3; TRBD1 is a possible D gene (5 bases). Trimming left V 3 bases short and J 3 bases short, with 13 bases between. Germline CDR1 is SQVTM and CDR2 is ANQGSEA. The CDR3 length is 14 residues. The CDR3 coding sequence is TGCAGCGTTGATGCGGAGCCAGGGACAGATACGCAGTATTTT. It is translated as CSVDAEPGTDTQYF.

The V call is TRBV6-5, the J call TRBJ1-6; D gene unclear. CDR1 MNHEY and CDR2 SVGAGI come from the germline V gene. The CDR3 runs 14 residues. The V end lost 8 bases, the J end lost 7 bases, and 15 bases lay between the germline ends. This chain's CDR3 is CASSRLAVNSPLHF. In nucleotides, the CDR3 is TGTGCCAGCTCCCGGTTGGCGGTGAATTCACCCCTCCACTTT.

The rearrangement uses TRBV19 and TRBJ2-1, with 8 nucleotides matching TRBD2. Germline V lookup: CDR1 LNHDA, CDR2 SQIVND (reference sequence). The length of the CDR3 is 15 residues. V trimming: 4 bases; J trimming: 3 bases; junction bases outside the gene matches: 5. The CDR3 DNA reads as TGTGCCAGTAGTAACTACGGGAGGGTCTACAATGAGCAGTTCTTC. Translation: CASSNYGRVYNEQFF.

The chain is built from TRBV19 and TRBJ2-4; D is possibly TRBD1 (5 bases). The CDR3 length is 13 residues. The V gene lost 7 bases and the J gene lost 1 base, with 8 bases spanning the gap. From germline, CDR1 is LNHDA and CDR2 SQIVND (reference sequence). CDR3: CASKKGAKNIQYF. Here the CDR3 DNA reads TGTGCCAGTAAGAAGGGGGCCAAAAACATTCAGTACTTC.

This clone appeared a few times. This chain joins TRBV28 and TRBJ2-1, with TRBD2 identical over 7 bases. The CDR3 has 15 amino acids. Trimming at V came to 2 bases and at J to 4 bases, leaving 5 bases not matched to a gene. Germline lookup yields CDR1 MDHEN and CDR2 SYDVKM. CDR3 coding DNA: TGTGCCAGCAGTTTACAGTTAGCGGGTTACAATGAGCAGTTCTTC. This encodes CASSLQLAGYNEQFF. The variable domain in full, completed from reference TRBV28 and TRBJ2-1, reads DVKVTQSSRYLVKRTGEKVFLECVQDMDHENMFWYRQDPGLGLRLIYFSYDVKMKEKGDIPEGYSVSREKKERFSLILESASTNQTSMYLCASSLQLAGYNEQFFGPGTRLTVL.

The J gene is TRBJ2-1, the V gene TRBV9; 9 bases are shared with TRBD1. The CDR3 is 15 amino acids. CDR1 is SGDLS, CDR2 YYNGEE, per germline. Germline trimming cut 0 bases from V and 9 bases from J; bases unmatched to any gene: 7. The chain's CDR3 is CASSVAGQGGSEQFF. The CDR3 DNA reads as TGTGCCAGCAGCGTAGCGGGACAGGGAGGTTCTGAGCAGTTCTTC.

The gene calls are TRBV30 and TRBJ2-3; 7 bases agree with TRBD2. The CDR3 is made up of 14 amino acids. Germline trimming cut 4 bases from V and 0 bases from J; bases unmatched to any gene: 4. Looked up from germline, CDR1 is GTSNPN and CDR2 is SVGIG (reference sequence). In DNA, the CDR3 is TGTGCCTGGACTAGCGGAACTAGCACAGATACGCAGTATTTT. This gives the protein CAWTSGTSTDTQYF.

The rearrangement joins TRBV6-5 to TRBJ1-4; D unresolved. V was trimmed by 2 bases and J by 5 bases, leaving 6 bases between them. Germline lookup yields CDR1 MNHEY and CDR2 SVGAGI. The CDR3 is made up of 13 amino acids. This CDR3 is CASSYRENEKLFF. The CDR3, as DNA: TGTGCCAGCAGTTACCGGGAAAATGAAAAACTGTTTTTT.

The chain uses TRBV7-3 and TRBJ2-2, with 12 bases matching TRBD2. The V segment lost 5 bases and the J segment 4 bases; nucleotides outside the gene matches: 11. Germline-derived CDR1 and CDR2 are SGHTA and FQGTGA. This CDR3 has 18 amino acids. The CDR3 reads CASSPRLAGELRTGELFF. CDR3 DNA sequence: TGTGCCAGCAGCCCCCGACTAGCGGGAGAACTACGCACCGGGGAGCTGTTTTTT.

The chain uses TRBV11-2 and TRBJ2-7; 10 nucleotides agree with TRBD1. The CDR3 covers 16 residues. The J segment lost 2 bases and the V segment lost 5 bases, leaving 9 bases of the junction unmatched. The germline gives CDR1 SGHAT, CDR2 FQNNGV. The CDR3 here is CASSPTPGTGAYEQYF. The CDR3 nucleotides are TGTGCCAGCAGCCCAACCCCCGGGACAGGGGCCTACGAGCAGTACTTC. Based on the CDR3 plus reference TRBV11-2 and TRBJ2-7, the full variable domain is EAGVAQSPRYKIIEKRQSVAFWCNPISGHATLYWYQQILGQGPKLLIQFQNNGVVDDSQLPKDRFSAERLKGVDSTLKIQPAKLEDSAVYLCASSPTPGTGAYEQYFGPGTRLTVT.